These T cell receptor beta chains were read from a single sample in a study of cytomegalovirus exposure and HLA in healthy donors. This table comes from immunoSEQ multiplex PCR, and its TCRdb copy is limited to in-frame clones, with some not included. Among approximately 150,000 clones listed, roughly 76% were seen once. Source material: PBMCs. These receptors originate from a woman between 18 and 29 years old in good health and CMV-seropositive. Both conserved end residues are part of each CDR3. A D gene is named only where the DNA matches it firmly. Not every row has a clone size; where given, it reads once, few, many or a size class.

j_call: TRBJ1-6
v_call: TRBV2
d_call: .
clone_size: .
cdr3_aa: CASQDTSYNSPLHF
cdr3_nt: TGTGCCAGCCAGGATACCTCCTATAATTCACCCCTCCACTTT

j_call: TRBJ1-3
v_call: TRBV7-2
d_call: .
clone_size: .
cdr3_aa: CASSPLTDGNTIYF
cdr3_nt: TGTGCCAGCAGCCCGTTGACAGACGGAAACACCATATATTTT

j_call: TRBJ2-2
v_call: TRBV5-1
d_call: TRBD1
clone_size: .
cdr3_aa: CASSRDRNTGELFF
cdr3_nt: TGCGCCAGCAGTAGGGACAGAAACACCGGGGAGCTGTTTTTT

j_call: TRBJ1-1
v_call: TRBV7-2
d_call: TRBD1
clone_size: .
cdr3_aa: CASKLQNRGRAFF
cdr3_nt: TGTGCCAGCAAGTTACAGAACAGGGGCCGGGCTTTCTTT

j_call: TRBJ2-3
v_call: TRBV19
d_call: .
clone_size: once
cdr3_aa: CASTRQGGGTDTQYF
cdr3_nt: TGTGCCAGTACCCGCCAGGGCGGAGGCACAGATACGCAGTATTTT

j_call: TRBJ1-2
v_call: TRBV4-3
d_call: .
clone_size: .
cdr3_aa: CASSQYQLNYGYTF
cdr3_nt: TGCGCCAGCAGCCAATACCAGTTAAACTATGGCTACACCTTC

j_call: TRBJ2-2
v_call: TRBV27
d_call: .
clone_size: .
cdr3_aa: CASSSRQVGTGELFF
cdr3_nt: TGTGCCAGCAGTTCTAGACAGGTTGGCACCGGGGAGCTGTTTTTT

j_call: TRBJ1-2
v_call: TRBV6-1
d_call: TRBD1
clone_size: .
cdr3_aa: CASSENTHRGEGYTF
cdr3_nt: TGTGCCAGCAGTGAAAATACCCACAGGGGAGAAGGCTACACCTTC

j_call: TRBJ1-1
v_call: TRBV10-1
d_call: .
clone_size: .
cdr3_aa: CASSGGRYRTPYTEAFF
cdr3_nt: TGCGCCAGCAGCGGTGGACGATACAGGACACCCTACACTGAAGCTTTCTTT

j_call: TRBJ2-1
v_call: TRBV15
d_call: TRBD1
clone_size: .
cdr3_aa: CATSTGPGQPYNEQFF
cdr3_nt: TGTGCCACCAGCACCGGACCGGGACAGCCCTACAATGAGCAGTTCTTC

j_call: TRBJ2-1
v_call: TRBV5-1
d_call: .
clone_size: .
cdr3_aa: CASSLGDNNEQFF
cdr3_nt: TGCGCCAGCAGCTTGGGCGACAACAATGAGCAGTTCTTC

j_call: TRBJ2-5
v_call: TRBV6-5
d_call: .
clone_size: .
cdr3_aa: CASGSWERLQETQYF
cdr3_nt: TGTGCCAGCGGCTCCTGGGAGCGACTCCAAGAGACCCAGTACTTC

j_call: TRBJ2-2
v_call: TRBV9
d_call: TRBD1
clone_size: .
cdr3_aa: CASSVNRGGNTGELFF
cdr3_nt: TGTGCCAGCAGCGTAAACAGGGGCGGAAACACCGGGGAGCTGTTTTTT

j_call: TRBJ1-6
v_call: TRBV5-1
d_call: .
clone_size: .
cdr3_aa: CASSLDGGRDSPLHF
cdr3_nt: TGCGCCAGCAGCTTGGACGGGGGAAGGGATTCACCCCTCCACTTT

j_call: TRBJ2-7
v_call: TRBV19
d_call: TRBD2
clone_size: .
cdr3_aa: CASTYTSGGSYEQYF
cdr3_nt: TGTGCCAGTACCTACACTAGCGGGGGATCGTACGAGCAGTACTTC

j_call: TRBJ2-2
v_call: TRBV29-1
d_call: .
clone_size: .
cdr3_aa: CSVGERELFF
cdr3_nt: TGCAGCGTCGGGGAGAGGGAGCTGTTTTTT

j_call: TRBJ2-2
v_call: TRBV14
d_call: .
clone_size: .
cdr3_aa: CASSQKQRANTGELFF
cdr3_nt: TGTGCCAGCAGCCAAAAACAGAGAGCGAACACCGGGGAGCTGTTTTTT

j_call: TRBJ2-5
v_call: TRBV23-1
d_call: .
clone_size: once
cdr3_aa: CASGLGGVQETQYF
cdr3_nt: TGCGCCAGCGGACTTGGCGGGGTACAAGAGACCCAGTACTTC

j_call: TRBJ2-7
v_call: TRBV6-1
d_call: .
clone_size: .
cdr3_aa: CASSDGMATTYEQYF
cdr3_nt: TGTGCCAGCAGTGATGGTATGGCCACTACCTACGAGCAGTACTTC

j_call: TRBJ2-5
v_call: TRBV5-1
d_call: TRBD2
clone_size: .
cdr3_aa: CASSTTSGGNQETQYF
cdr3_nt: TGCGCCAGCAGCACCACTAGCGGGGGGAACCAAGAGACCCAGTACTTC

j_call: TRBJ2-7
v_call: TRBV27
d_call: TRBD1
clone_size: .
cdr3_aa: CASSSGQGTYEQYF
cdr3_nt: TGTGCCAGCAGTTCGGGACAGGGCACATACGAGCAGTACTTC

j_call: TRBJ1-2
v_call: TRBV7-9
d_call: .
clone_size: .
cdr3_aa: CASSLGRTGHIYGYTF
cdr3_nt: TGTGCCAGCAGCTTAGGGAGGACGGGACACATCTATGGCTACACCTTC